The entry below describes one T cell receptor beta chain. What it recognizes is unknown. This sample was included in a study of blood T cell dynamics during melanoma immunotherapy. Background on the study: Standard first-line treatment here was pembrolizumab or nivolumab plus ipilimumab in metastatic melanoma. General observations from the study: Whether repertoire-driving clones were melanoma-specific could not be determined. Disease-control patients' PBMC repertoires became either more clonal or more diverse at W3.

The sample's time point: week 3, after first cycle of checkpoint inhibitor. Response was assessed by RECIST 1.1 at 12 weeks, except a couple of rapid progressors. Some clones are missing from TCRdb's copy, which holds only in-frame ones; the method was immunoSEQ multiplex PCR. The profile shows nearly 7,000 clones, approximately 84% of them singletons. Per the germline V gene, CDR1 is SGHVS and CDR2 is FNYEAQ. V was shortened by 5 bases and J by 0 bases, with 26 bases between the two germline ends. There are 20 residues in the CDR3. The sample consisted of blood, taken from a patient treated with checkpoint blockade. This chain links TRBV7-6 with TRBJ1-5; D is unclear. The origin of this receptor is a human donor with melanoma. Some clones in this sample may be carry-over from other donors' samples. The CDR3 sequence: CASSPEPALEWVGSNQPQHF. Here the CDR3 DNA reads TGTGCCAGCAGCCCAGAGCCGGCATTGGAGTGGGTGGGTAGCAATCAGCCCCAGCATTTT.